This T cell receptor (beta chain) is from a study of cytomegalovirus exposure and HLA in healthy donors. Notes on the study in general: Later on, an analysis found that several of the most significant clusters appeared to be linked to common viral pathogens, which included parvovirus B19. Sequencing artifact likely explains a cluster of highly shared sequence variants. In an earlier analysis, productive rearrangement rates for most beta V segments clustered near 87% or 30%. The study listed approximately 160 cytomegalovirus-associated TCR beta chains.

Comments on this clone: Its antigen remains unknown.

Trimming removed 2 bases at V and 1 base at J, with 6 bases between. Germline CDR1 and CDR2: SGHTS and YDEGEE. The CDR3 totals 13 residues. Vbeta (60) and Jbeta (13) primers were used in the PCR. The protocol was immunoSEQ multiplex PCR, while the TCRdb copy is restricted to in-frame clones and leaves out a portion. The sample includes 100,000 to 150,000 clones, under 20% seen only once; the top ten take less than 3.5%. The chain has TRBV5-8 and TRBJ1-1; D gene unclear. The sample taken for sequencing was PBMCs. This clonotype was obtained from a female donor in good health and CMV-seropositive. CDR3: CASSFPQNTEAFF. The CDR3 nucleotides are TGTGCCAGCAGCTTTCCCCAGAACACTGAAGCTTTCTTT.